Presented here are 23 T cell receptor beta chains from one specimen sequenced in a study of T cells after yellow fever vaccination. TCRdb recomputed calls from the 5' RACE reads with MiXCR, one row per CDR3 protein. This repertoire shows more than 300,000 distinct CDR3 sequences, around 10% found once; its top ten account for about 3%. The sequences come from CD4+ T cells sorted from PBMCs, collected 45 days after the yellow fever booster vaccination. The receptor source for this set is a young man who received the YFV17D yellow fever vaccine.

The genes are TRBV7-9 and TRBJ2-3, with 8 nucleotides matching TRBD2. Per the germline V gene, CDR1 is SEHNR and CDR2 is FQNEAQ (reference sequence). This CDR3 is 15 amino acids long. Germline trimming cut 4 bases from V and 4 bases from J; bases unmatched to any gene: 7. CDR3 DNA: TGTGCCAGCAGCTCCGGGACTAGTACCTCAGATACGCAGTATTTT. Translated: CASSSGTSTSDTQYF.

CDR3 residues: CASSPVAGGNEQYF. CDR3 DNA: TGTGCCAGCAGCCCCGTAGCGGGGGGGAACGAGCAGTACTTC. The chain joins TRBV7-6 to TRBJ2-7; 11 positions agree with TRBD2. The CDR3 totals 14 residues. The germline CDR1 and CDR2 sequences are SGHVS and FNYEAQ. The V and J ends lost 5 bases and 5 bases, in that order; junction bases with no gene match: 5.

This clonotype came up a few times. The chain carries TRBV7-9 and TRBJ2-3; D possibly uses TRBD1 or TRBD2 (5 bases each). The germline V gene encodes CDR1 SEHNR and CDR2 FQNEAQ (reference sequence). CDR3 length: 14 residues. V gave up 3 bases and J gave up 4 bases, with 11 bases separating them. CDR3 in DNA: TGTGCCAGCAGCTTCGCCAGGGACGCAGATACGCAGTATTTT. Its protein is CASSFARDADTQYF.

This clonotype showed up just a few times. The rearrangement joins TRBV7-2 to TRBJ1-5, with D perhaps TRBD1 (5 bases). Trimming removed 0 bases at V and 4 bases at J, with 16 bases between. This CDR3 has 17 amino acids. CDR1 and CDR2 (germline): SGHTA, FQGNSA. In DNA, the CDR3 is TGTGCCAGCAGCTTAGCGCTTGGGGACCCCTCTAATCAGCCCCAGCATTTT. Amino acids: CASSLALGDPSNQPQHF.

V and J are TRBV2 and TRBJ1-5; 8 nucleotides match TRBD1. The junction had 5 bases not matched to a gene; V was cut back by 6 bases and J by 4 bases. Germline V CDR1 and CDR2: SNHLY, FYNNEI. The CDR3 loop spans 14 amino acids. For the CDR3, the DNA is TGTGCCAGCAGCCGGGACAGGCAAAATCAGCCCCAGCATTTT. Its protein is CASSRDRQNQPQHF.

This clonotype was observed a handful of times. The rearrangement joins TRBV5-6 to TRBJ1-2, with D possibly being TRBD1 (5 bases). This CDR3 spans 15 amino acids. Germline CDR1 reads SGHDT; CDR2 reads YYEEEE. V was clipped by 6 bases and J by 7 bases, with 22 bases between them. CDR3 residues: CASTLSPQGTSGYTF. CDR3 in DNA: TGTGCCAGCACCCTCTCCCCCCAGGGTACGAGTGGCTACACCTTC.

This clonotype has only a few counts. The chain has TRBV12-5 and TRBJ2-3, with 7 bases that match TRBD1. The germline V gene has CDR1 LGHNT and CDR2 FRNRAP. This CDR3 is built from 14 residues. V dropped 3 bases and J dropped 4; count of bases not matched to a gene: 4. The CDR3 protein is CASGLRDSPDTQYF. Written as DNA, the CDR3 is TGTGCTAGTGGTTTAAGGGACAGCCCAGATACGCAGTATTTT.

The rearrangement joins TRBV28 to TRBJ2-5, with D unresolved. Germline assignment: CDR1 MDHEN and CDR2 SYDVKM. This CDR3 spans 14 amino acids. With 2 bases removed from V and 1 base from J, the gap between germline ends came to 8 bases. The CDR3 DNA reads TGTGCCAGCAGTTTACCCGGCCTCCAAGAGACCCAGTACTTC. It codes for CASSLPGLQETQYF.

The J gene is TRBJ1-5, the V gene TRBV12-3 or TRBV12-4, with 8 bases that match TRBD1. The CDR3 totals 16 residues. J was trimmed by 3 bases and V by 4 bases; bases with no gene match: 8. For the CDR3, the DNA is TGTGCCAGCAGTTCTCGGACAGGGACGATCAATCAGCCCCAGCATTTT. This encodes CASSSRTGTINQPQHF.

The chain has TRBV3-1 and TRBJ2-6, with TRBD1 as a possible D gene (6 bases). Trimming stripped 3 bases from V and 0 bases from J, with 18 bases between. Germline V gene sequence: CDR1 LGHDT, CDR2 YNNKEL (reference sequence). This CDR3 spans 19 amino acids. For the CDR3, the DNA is TGTGCCAGCAGCCAGGACCCCGGACAGCTCATCTCTGGGGCCAACGTCCTGACTTTC. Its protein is CASSQDPGQLISGANVLTF.

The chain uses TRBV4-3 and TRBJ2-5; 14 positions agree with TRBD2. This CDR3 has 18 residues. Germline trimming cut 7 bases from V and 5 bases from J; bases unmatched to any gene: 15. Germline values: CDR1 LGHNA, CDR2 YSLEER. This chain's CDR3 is CASKLKYGLAGGSETQYF. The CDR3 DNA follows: TGCGCCAGCAAACTCAAGTACGGACTAGCGGGGGGCTCTGAGACCCAGTACTTC.

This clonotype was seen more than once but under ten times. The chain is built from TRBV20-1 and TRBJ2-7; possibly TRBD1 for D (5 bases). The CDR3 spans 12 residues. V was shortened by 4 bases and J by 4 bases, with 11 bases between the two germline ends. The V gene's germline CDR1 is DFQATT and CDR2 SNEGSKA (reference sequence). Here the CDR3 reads CSATRTPYEQYF. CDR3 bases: TGCAGTGCTACCCGGACACCTTACGAGCAGTACTTC.

This CDR3 is CASTRQGADTGELFF. In DNA form, the CDR3 reads TGTGCCAGTACCAGACAGGGGGCGGACACCGGGGAGCTGTTTTTT. The V gene is TRBV2, the J gene TRBJ2-2; 10 bases agree with TRBD1. Germline V CDR1 and CDR2: SNHLY, FYNNEI. After removal of 9 bases from V and 3 bases from J, the junction contained 7 bases not matched to a gene. The CDR3 is 15 amino acids.

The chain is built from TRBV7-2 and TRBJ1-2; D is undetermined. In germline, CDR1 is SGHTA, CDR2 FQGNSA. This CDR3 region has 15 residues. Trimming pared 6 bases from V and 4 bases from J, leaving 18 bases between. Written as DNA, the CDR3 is TGTGCCAGCAGACTAGGGTTTAGAGAGGCCTATGGCTACACCTTC. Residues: CASRLGFREAYGYTF.

CDR3 in DNA: TGTGCCAGCAGCCCTGCGGGGGGGGGGAAGAACACTGAAGCTTTCTTT. Protein sequence: CASSPAGGGKNTEAFF. The chain uses TRBV12-3 or TRBV12-4 and TRBJ1-1, with D perhaps matching TRBD1 (5 bases). This CDR3 comprises 16 residues. V was cut by 6 bases and J by 1 base, with 18 bases left in between.

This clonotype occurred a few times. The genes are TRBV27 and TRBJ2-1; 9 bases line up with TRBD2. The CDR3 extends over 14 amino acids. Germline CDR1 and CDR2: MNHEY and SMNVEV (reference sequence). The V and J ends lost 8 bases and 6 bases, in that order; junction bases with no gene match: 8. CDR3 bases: TGTGCCAGCGAGAGGGCGGGGGGGCTCAATGAGCAGTTCTTC. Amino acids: CASERAGGLNEQFF.

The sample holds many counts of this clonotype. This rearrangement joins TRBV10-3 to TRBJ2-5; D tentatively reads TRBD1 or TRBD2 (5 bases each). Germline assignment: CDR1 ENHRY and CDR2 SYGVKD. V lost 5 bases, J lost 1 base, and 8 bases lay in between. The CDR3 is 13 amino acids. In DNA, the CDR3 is TGTGCCATCAGTCCCGGGACCCAAGAGACCCAGTACTTC. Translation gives CAISPGTQETQYF.

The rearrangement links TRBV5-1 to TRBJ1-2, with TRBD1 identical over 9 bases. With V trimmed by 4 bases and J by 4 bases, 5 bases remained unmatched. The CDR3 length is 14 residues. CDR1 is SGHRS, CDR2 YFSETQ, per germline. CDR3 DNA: TGCGCCAGCAGCACAGGGGGCAACTTCTATGGCTACACCTTC. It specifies CASSTGGNFYGYTF.

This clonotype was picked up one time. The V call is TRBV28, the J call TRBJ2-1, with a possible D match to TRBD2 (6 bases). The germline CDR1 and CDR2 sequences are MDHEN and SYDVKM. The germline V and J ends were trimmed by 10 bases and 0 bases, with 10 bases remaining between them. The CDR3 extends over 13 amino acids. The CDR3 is CAIWGLSYNEQFF. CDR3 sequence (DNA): TGTGCCATCTGGGGACTCTCCTACAATGAGCAGTTCTTC. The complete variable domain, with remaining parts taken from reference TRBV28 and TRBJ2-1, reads DVKVTQSSRYLVKRTGEKVFLECVQDMDHENMFWYRQDPGLGLRLIYFSYDVKMKEKGDIPEGYSVSREKKERFSLILESASTNQTSMYLCAIWGLSYNEQFFGPGTRLTVL.

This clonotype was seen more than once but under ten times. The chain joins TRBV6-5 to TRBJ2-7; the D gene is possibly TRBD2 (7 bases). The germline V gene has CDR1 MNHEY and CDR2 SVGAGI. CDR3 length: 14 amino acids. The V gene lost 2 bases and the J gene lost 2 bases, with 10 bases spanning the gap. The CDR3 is CASSYGGAAYEQYF. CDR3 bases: TGTGCCAGCAGTTACGGGGGGGCGGCCTACGAGCAGTACTTC.

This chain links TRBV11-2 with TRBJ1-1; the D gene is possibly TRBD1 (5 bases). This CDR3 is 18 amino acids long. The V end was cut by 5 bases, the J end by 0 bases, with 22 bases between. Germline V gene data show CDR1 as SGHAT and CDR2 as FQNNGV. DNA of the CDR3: TGTGCCAGCAGCCACCGGACGAAGGGACGGAACATGAACACTGAAGCTTTCTTT. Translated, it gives CASSHRTKGRNMNTEAFF.

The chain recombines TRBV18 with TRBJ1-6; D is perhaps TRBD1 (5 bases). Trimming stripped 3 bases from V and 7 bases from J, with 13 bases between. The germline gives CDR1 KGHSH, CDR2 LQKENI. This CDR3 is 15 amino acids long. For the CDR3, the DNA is TGTGCCAGCTCACCCCTTGAGGGGTGGAATTCACCCCTCCACTTT. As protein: CASSPLEGWNSPLHF.

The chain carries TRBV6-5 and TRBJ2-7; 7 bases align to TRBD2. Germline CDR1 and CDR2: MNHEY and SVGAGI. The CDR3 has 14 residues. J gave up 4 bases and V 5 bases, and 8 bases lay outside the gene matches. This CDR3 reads CASSPQSGEYEQYF. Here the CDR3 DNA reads TGTGCCAGCAGTCCCCAAAGCGGGGAGTACGAGCAGTACTTC.